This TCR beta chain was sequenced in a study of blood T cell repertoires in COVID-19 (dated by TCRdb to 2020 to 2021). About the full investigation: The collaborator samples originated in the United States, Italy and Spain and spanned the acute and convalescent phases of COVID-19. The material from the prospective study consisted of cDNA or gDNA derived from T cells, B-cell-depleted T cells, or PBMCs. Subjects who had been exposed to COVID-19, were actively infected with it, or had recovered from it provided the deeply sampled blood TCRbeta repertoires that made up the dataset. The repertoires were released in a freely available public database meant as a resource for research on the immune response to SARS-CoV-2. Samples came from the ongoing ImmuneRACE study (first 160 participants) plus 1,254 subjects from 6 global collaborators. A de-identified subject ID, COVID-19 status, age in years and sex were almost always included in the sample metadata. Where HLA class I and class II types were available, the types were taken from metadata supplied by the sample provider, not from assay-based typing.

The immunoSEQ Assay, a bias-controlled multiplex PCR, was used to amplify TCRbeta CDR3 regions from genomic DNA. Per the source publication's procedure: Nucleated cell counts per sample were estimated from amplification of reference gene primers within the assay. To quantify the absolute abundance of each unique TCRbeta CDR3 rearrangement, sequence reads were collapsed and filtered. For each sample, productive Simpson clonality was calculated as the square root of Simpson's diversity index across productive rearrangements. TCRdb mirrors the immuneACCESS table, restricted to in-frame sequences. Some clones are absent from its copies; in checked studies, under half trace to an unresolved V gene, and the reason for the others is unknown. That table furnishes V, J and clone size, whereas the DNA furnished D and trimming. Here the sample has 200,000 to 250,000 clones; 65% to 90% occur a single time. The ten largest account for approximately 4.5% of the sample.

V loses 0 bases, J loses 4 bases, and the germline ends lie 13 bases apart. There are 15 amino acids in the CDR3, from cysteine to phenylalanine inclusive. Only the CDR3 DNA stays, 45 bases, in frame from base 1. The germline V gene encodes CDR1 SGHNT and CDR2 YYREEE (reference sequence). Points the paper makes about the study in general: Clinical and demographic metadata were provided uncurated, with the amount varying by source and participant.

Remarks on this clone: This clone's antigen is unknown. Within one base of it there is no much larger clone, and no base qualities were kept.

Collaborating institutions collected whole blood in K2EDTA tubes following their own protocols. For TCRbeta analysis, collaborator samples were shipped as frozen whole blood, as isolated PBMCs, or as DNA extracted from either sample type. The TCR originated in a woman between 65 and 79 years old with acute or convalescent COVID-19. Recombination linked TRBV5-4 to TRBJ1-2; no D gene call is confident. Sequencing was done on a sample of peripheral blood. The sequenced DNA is TGTGCCAGCAGCTTGGTGTCAGGATTGGGCTATGGCTACACCTTC. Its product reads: CASSLVSGLGYGYTF. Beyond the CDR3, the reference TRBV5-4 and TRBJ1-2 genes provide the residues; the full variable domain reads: ETGVTQSPTHLIKTRGQQVTLRCSSQSGHNTVSWYQQALGQGPQFIFQYYREEENGRGNFPPRFSGLQFPNYSSELNVNALELDDSALYLCASSLVSGLGYGYTFGSGTRLTVV.